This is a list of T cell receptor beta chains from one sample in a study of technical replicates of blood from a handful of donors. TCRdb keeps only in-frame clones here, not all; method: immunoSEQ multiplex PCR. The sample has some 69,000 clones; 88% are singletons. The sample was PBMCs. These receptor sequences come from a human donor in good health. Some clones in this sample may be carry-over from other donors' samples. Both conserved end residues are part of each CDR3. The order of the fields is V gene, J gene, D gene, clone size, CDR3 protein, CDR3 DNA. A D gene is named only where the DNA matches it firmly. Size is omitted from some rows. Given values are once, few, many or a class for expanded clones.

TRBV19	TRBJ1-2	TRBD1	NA	CASTGGMGYTF	TGTGCCAGCACAGGGGGTATGGGCTACACCTTC
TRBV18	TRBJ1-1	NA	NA	CASSPDSLNTEAFF	TGTGCCAGCTCACCGGACAGCTTGAACACTGAAGCTTTCTTT
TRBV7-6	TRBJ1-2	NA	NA	CASSQQRNYGYTF	TGTGCCAGCAGTCAACAGAGAAACTATGGCTACACCTTC
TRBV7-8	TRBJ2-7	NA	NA	CASSLDRANYEQYF	TGTGCCAGCAGCTTAGACAGGGCCAACTACGAGCAGTACTTC
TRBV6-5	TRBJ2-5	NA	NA	CASSYQRGETQYF	TGTGCCAGCAGTTACCAAAGGGGGGAGACCCAGTACTTC
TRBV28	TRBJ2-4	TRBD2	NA	CASSTGLAGGSAKNIQYF	TGTGCCAGCAGTACCGGACTAGCGGGGGGCTCGGCCAAAAACATTCAGTACTTC
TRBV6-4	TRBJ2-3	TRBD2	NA	CASSPTSGSSDTQYF	TGTGCCAGCAGCCCGACTAGCGGGAGCTCCGATACGCAGTATTTT
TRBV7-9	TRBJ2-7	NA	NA	CASSLHSSGPPHEQYF	TGTGCCAGCAGCCTTCACAGCTCTGGGCCTCCCCACGAGCAGTACTTC
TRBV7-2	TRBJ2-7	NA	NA	CASSPAYEQYF	TGTGCCAGCAGCCCGGCCTACGAGCAGTACTTC
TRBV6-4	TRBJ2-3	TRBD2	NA	CASSETSGISDTQYF	TGTGCCAGCAGTGAAACTAGCGGGATTTCAGATACGCAGTATTTT
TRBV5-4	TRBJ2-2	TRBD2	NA	CASSLARGGIGELFF	TGTGCCAGCAGCTTGGCCCGCGGGGGTATCGGGGAGCTGTTTTTT
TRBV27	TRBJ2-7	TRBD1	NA	CASSFTPPTGVEQYF	TGTGCCAGCAGTTTTACGCCCCCGACAGGGGTCGAGCAGTACTTC
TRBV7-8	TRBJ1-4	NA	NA	CASSTLYRVANEKLFF	TGTGCCAGCAGCACCCTTTACAGGGTCGCTAATGAAAAACTGTTTTTT
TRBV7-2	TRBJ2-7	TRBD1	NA	CASSLGGRGYEQYF	TGTGCCAGCAGCTTAGGGGGCAGGGGGTACGAGCAGTACTTC
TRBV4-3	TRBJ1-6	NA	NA	CASSQARVAPLHF	TGCGCCAGCAGCCAAGCCAGGGTCGCACCCCTCCACTTT
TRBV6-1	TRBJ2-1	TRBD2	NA	CASSDPLGTSGRGEQFF	TGTGCCAGCAGTGATCCCTTGGGGACTAGCGGGAGAGGGGAGCAGTTCTTC
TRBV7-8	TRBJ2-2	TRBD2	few	CASSLWVASGGGTGELFF	TGTGCCAGCAGCCTTTGGGTCGCTAGCGGGGGGGGCACCGGGGAGCTGTTTTTT
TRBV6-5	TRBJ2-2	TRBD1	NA	CASSYSTGRTGELFF	TGTGCCAGCAGTTACTCGACAGGGCGGACCGGGGAGCTGTTTTTT
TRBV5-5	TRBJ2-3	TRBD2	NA	CASSLTGTTGNTQYF	TGTGCCAGCAGTTTAACCGGGACTACTGGGAATACGCAGTATTTT
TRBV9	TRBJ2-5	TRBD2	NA	CASSASSGRASETQYF	TGTGCCAGCAGCGCCTCCAGCGGGAGGGCCAGTGAGACCCAGTACTTC
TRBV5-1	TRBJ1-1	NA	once	CASSLPGSNTEAFF	TGCGCCAGCAGCCTTCCGGGAAGCAACACTGAAGCTTTCTTT
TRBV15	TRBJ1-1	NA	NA	CATSRDRGQHEAFF	TGTGCCACCAGCAGAGATAGGGGACAACATGAAGCTTTCTTT
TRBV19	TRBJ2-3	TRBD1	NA	CASSPRDREYTQYF	TGTGCCAGTAGTCCCCGGGACAGGGAATATACGCAGTATTTT
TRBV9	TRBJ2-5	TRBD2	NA	CASSVGASGSYQETQYF	TGTGCCAGCAGCGTAGGCGCTAGCGGATCGTACCAAGAGACCCAGTACTTC
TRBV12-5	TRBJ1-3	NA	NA	CASAQPWATSGNTIYF	TGTGCTAGTGCCCAGCCGTGGGCGACCTCTGGAAACACCATATATTTT
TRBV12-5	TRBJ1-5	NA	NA	CASGWGAGVNQPQHF	TGTGCTAGTGGTTGGGGGGCGGGGGTCAATCAGCCCCAGCATTTT
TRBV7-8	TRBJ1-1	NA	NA	CASSLVGQGRTEAFF	TGTGCCAGCAGCTTAGTAGGGCAGGGGCGAACTGAAGCTTTCTTT
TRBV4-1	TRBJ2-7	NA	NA	CASSQDDRPAYEQYF	TGCGCCAGCAGCCAAGATGACAGACCCGCATACGAGCAGTACTTC
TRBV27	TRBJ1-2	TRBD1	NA	CASSSSMGQTNRGYTF	TGTGCCAGCAGTTCGTCGATGGGACAGACGAACCGTGGCTACACCTTC
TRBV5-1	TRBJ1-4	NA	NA	CASSFGGVTNEKLFF	TGCGCCAGCAGCTTCGGAGGGGTAACTAATGAAAAACTGTTTTTT
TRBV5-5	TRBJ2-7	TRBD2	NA	CASSYTPGLAGGPSYEQYF	TGTGCCAGCAGCTACACCCCGGGACTAGCGGGGGGACCCTCCTACGAGCAGTACTTC
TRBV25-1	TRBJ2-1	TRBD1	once	CASSKPGQGSNEQFF	TGTGCCAGCAGTAAACCGGGACAGGGGTCCAATGAGCAGTTCTTC
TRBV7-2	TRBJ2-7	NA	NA	CASSLEPGISSYEQYF	TGTGCCAGCAGCTTAGAGCCGGGAATAAGCTCCTACGAGCAGTACTTC
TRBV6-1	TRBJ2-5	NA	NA	CASTSARQRETQYF	TGTGCCAGCACCTCCGCCAGGCAGCGGGAGACCCAGTACTTC
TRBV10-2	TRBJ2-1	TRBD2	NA	CASSVFLAGGGEQFF	TGCGCCAGCAGTGTGTTTCTAGCGGGGGGGGGTGAGCAGTTCTTC
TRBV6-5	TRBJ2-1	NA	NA	CASKTKGYNNEQFF	TGTGCCAGCAAGACTAAGGGTTATAACAATGAGCAGTTCTTC
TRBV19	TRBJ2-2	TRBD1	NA	CASADRGLGAGELFF	TGTGCCAGCGCCGACAGGGGGCTCGGGGCCGGGGAGCTGTTTTTT
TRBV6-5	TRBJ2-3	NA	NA	CASVDRLTDTQYF	TGTGCCAGCGTAGACAGGCTCACAGATACGCAGTATTTT
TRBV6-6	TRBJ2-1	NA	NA	CASSYSWAGINEQFF	TGTGCCAGCAGTTACTCGTGGGCAGGAATAAATGAGCAGTTCTTC
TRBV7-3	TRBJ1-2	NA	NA	CASSPAGGHGYTF	TGTGCCAGCAGCCCTGCGGGGGGCCACGGCTACACCTTC